Listed here are 27 T cell receptor beta chains from one sample, sequenced in a study of shared clonotypes between healthy human individuals. Some clones are missing from TCRdb's copy, which holds only in-frame ones; the method was immunoSEQ multiplex PCR. The repertoire holds about 1.9 million clones, with over 85% as singletons. The naive CD8 subset, CD45RO-negative cells positively selected for CCR7, excluded terminally differentiated effector memory CD45RA+ cells. Sequenced input: naive CD8+ T cells from PBMCs. These receptors were obtained from a man aged 18 to 35 in good health. Some clones in this sample may be carry-over from other donors' samples.

The V call is TRBV23-1, the J call TRBJ2-3; 12 bases are shared with TRBD1. TRBV23-1 falls under the ORF class, with uncertain function. The ends lost 3 bases at V and 3 bases at J; junction bases unmatched: 1. The CDR3 is 15 residues long. The CDR3 protein is CASSQGQGATDTQYF. The DNA for the CDR3 is TGCGCCAGCAGTCAGGGACAGGGGGCGACAGATACGCAGTATTTT.

This clone showed up just once. The chain employs TRBV9 and TRBJ2-7; possible D gene TRBD2, 6 bases. The CDR3 contains 13 residues. Between the trimmed V and J ends, which lost 2 bases and 3 bases, there was a span of 9 bases. CDR1 and CDR2 from the germline V gene are SGDLS and YYNGEE. CDR3 protein: CASSVEGRYEQYF. CDR3 nucleotides: TGTGCCAGCAGCGTGGAGGGCCGCTACGAGCAGTACTTC.

Regarding this clone: Different DNA sequences within this sample yield the same CDR3. V usage is TRBV27 and J usage is TRBJ2-7; 8 bases align to TRBD1. J was trimmed by 7 bases and V by 2 bases; bases with no gene match: 4. The length of the CDR3 is 13 residues. Germline CDR1 MNHEY, CDR2 SMNVEV (reference sequence). CDR3 sequence (DNA): TGTGCCAGCAGTTTACAGGGGGCACGGGAGCAGTACTTC. Protein product: CASSLQGAREQYF.

V and J are TRBV5-6 and TRBJ2-2; D may be TRBD1 (5 bases). The germline V gene has CDR1 SGHDT and CDR2 YYEEEE. CDR3 size: 15 residues. V lost 0 bases and J 7 bases, leaving 13 bases between the germline ends. The CDR3 reads CASSLAAGSSGELFF. DNA of the CDR3: TGTGCCAGCAGCTTGGCCGCAGGGTCGAGCGGGGAGCTGTTTTTT.

The J gene is TRBJ1-3, the V gene TRBV4-2; D not resolved. CDR1 is LGHNA and CDR2 is YNFKEQ in the germline V gene. V was pared by 1 base and J by 1 base, with 17 bases between. The CDR3 spans 18 residues. CDR3 coding DNA: TGTGCCAGCAGCCAAGTATTGGGCAGAATGTCTTCTGGAAACACCATATATTTT. Encoded protein: CASSQVLGRMSSGNTIYF.

The V call is TRBV29-1, the J call TRBJ1-2; D possibly corresponds to TRBD1 (5 bases). The CDR3 covers 13 residues. Germline V lookup: CDR1 SQVTM, CDR2 ANQGSEA. The V end was cut by 4 bases, the J end by 2 bases, with 11 bases between. CDR3 protein: CSVVGRVNYGYTF. The CDR3 DNA is TGCAGCGTTGTCGGCAGGGTGAACTATGGCTACACCTTC.

This chain uses TRBV28 with TRBJ2-7; perhaps TRBD1 as D (5 bases). The CDR3 contains 14 residues. Germline V lookup: CDR1 MDHEN, CDR2 SYDVKM. V lost 8 bases and J lost 0, with 14 bases in between. CDR3 in DNA: TGTGCCAGCGGTTCGCGCAGGGACTCCTACGAGCAGTACTTC. This translates into CASGSRRDSYEQYF.

The chain is built from TRBV27 and TRBJ2-5, with D possibly matching TRBD1 (6 bases). The CDR3 loop spans 14 amino acids. CDR1 is MNHEY and CDR2 is SMNVEV in the germline V gene (reference sequence). V lost 5 bases and J 3 bases, leaving 13 bases between the germline ends. CDR3 DNA sequence: TGTGCCAGCAGTACCGACAGGAACGAAGAGACCCAGTACTTC. Protein: CASSTDRNEETQYF.

Notes on this clone: This same CDR3 is encoded by further DNA sequences in the sample. The chain employs TRBV9 and TRBJ2-5, with TRBD1 matching over 11 bases. After removal of 3 bases from V and 4 bases from J, the junction contained 5 bases not matched to a gene. Germline loops: CDR1 SGDLS, CDR2 YYNGEE. This CDR3 has 15 residues. This chain's CDR3 is CASSEYGTGGETQYF. The CDR3 DNA sequence: TGTGCCAGCAGCGAGTACGGGACAGGGGGAGAGACCCAGTACTTC.

The chain recombines TRBV28 with TRBJ2-7; possibly TRBD2 for D (5 bases). The CDR3 totals 13 residues. With 2 bases removed from V and 6 bases from J, the gap between germline ends came to 11 bases. Germline CDR1 MDHEN, CDR2 SYDVKM. The CDR3 bases are TGTGCCAGCAGTTTACGGGCGGGTATCGAGCAGTACTTC. It yields the protein CASSLRAGIEQYF.

V usage is TRBV18 and J usage is TRBJ2-1, with D possibly matching TRBD1 (6 bases). In germline, CDR1 is KGHSH, CDR2 LQKENI. The CDR3 totals 16 residues. V gave up 3 bases and J gave up 4 bases, with 16 bases separating them. CDR3 nucleotide sequence: TGTGCCAGCTCACCCCGAGGGGGAGATTGGTACAATGAGCAGTTCTTC. Protein sequence: CASSPRGGDWYNEQFF.

This chain uses TRBV27 with TRBJ1-1; tentative D call: TRBD1 (5 bases). The CDR3 loop spans 13 amino acids. Trimming took 2 bases from V and 11 from J, leaving 15 bases between them. CDR1 and CDR2 from the germline V gene are MNHEY and SMNVEV (reference sequence). The CDR3 protein is CASSLLVGEKAFF. The CDR3 DNA is TGTGCCAGCAGTTTACTAGTAGGGGAGAAGGCTTTCTTT.

The genes are TRBV15 and TRBJ2-1; D might be TRBD2 (6 bases). CDR1 LNHNV and CDR2 YYDKDF come from the germline V gene (reference sequence). The V gene lost 3 bases and the J gene lost 0 bases, with 12 bases spanning the gap. This CDR3 has 16 residues. The CDR3 sequence is CATSSLGTFSYNEQFF. Written as DNA, the CDR3 is TGTGCCACCAGCAGTTTAGGGACTTTCTCCTACAATGAGCAGTTCTTC.

This clone has only one observation. The chain recombines TRBV6-5 with TRBJ2-7; D is unresolved. Trimming cost V 4 bases and J 3 bases, with 10 bases left between them. CDR3 size: 13 residues. Germline V lookup: CDR1 MNHEY, CDR2 SVGAGI. The CDR3, as DNA: TGTGCCAGCAGTTGGGGTGTTGACTACGAGCAGTACTTC. This translates into CASSWGVDYEQYF.

The chain couples TRBV7-3 to TRBJ2-2; tentatively, D is TRBD2 (5 bases). The CDR3 is made up of 15 amino acids. The V end was cut by 2 bases, the J end by 0 bases, with 7 bases between. Germline loops: CDR1 SGHTA, CDR2 FQGTGA. In DNA, the CDR3 is TGTGCCAGCAGCTTACGCGGGTCGAACACCGGGGAGCTGTTTTTT. Amino acid sequence: CASSLRGSNTGELFF.

The rearrangement links TRBV19 to TRBJ2-7, with 8 bases matching TRBD2. The CDR3 has 15 amino acids. V was pared by 5 bases and J by 2 bases, with 8 bases of the junction left unmatched. Per germline, CDR1 LNHDA and CDR2 SQIVND (reference sequence). CDR3 sequence: CASSPPSGLTYEQYF. For the CDR3, the DNA is TGTGCCAGTAGTCCGCCTAGCGGGTTGACCTACGAGCAGTACTTC. The full variable domain, completed using reference TRBV19 and TRBJ2-7, is DGGITQSPKYLFRKEGQNVTLSCEQNLNHDAMYWYRQDPGQGLRLIYYSQIVNDFQKGDIAEGYSVSREKKESFPLTVTSAQKNPTAFYLCASSPPSGLTYEQYFGPGTRLTVT.

In DNA, the CDR3 is TGTGCCAGCAGCTCGGACAGGGCGGGCACCGGGGAGCTGTTTTTT. Translating it yields CASSSDRAGTGELFF. The V call is TRBV7-6, the J call TRBJ2-2; 8 nucleotides align to TRBD1. V shed 4 bases, J shed 4 bases, and the junction held 5 bases outside the gene matches. The CDR3 is 15 residues long. Germline V lookup: CDR1 SGHVS, CDR2 FNYEAQ.

J is TRBJ2-7 and V is TRBV28; D unresolved. V was clipped by 5 bases and J by 0 bases, with 14 bases between them. CDR1 and CDR2 (germline): MDHEN, SYDVKM. The CDR3 spans 15 residues. The CDR3 loop is CASSPRHLPSYEQYF. The CDR3 DNA is TGTGCCAGCAGTCCCCGACACCTCCCCTCCTACGAGCAGTACTTC.

The chain employs TRBV9 and TRBJ2-1; 7 nucleotides agree with TRBD2. J lost 7 bases, V lost 5 bases, and 12 bases had no gene match. Germline V gives CDR1 SGDLS, CDR2 YYNGEE. The CDR3 has 15 amino acids. The CDR3 sequence is CASSQWAGAWNEQFF. CDR3 bases: TGTGCCAGCAGTCAGTGGGCGGGAGCTTGGAATGAGCAGTTCTTC.

The chain is built from TRBV27 and TRBJ1-2, with a possible D match to TRBD1 (5 bases). The CDR3 sequence is 17 residues long. The V end lost 1 base, the J end lost 0 bases, and 15 bases lay between the germline ends. Germline CDR1 MNHEY, CDR2 SMNVEV (reference sequence). CDR3 protein: CASSLYWGTRTNYGYTF. The CDR3 DNA follows: TGTGCCAGCAGTTTATATTGGGGGACCCGGACTAACTATGGCTACACCTTC.

This chain links TRBV28 with TRBJ1-1; D is undetermined. The CDR3 runs to 15 residues. The V gene lost 6 bases and the J gene lost 0 bases, with 14 bases spanning the gap. The germline CDR1 and CDR2 sequences are MDHEN and SYDVKM. The CDR3 loop is CASSQRAQMNTEAFF. In nucleotides, the CDR3 is TGTGCCAGCAGCCAGAGGGCCCAGATGAACACTGAAGCTTTCTTT.

This sequence joins TRBV29-1 and TRBJ2-2; 7 nucleotides agree with TRBD2. This CDR3 is built from 11 residues. V lost 7 bases to trimming and J lost 7 bases; unmatched junction nucleotides: 3. CDR1 SQVTM and CDR2 ANQGSEA come from the germline V gene. CDR3 DNA sequence: TGCAGCGCGGGAGGCGTCGGGGAGCTGTTTTTT. Protein sequence: CSAGGVGELFF.

On this clone itself: Other DNA sequences in the sample encode the same CDR3. The rearrangement uses TRBV19 and TRBJ1-5, with TRBD1 identical over 7 bases. V lost 5 bases to trimming and J lost 0 bases; unmatched junction nucleotides: 4. The CDR3 extends over 15 amino acids. CDR1 is LNHDA and CDR2 is SQIVND in the germline V gene (reference sequence). DNA for the CDR3: TGTGCCAGTAGTTACGACAGGGATAGCAATCAGCCCCAGCATTTT. Translating gives CASSYDRDSNQPQHF.

The chain recombines TRBV27 with TRBJ1-1, with D possibly TRBD1 on 6 matching bases. This CDR3 is 17 amino acids long. CDR1 MNHEY and CDR2 SMNVEV come from the germline V gene (reference sequence). The germline V and J ends were trimmed by 0 bases and 3 bases, with 17 bases remaining between them. Written as DNA, the CDR3 is TGTGCCAGCAGTTTATCGGGCTTTGACAGGTTCCACACTGAAGCTTTCTTT. This sequence encodes CASSLSGFDRFHTEAFF.

A word on this clone: The limits of the CDR3 on the DNA are not certain, so only TCRdb's listed CDR3 is given. J is TRBJ2-3 and V is TRBV6-7; the table names TRBD2, a call not compared with the DNA. TRBV6-7 is an ORF, with its function uncertain. The CDR3 sequence runs 18 residues, both termini included. CDR3 protein: CASSSSQAPSGSTDTQYF.

J is TRBJ1-4 and V is TRBV23-1; D unclear. TRBV23-1 is an ORF for which the function is uncertain. Trimming pared 3 bases from V and 12 bases from J, leaving 17 bases between. The CDR3 has 14 residues. The CDR3 nucleotides are TGCGCCAGCAGTCATCAGGCCCGCCGGAGGCAACTGTTTTTT. Translated, it gives CASSHQARRRQLFF.

In its sample, this clone was seen once. The rearrangement links TRBV28 to TRBJ1-4; 9 bases map to TRBD1. J lost 7 bases, V lost 6 bases, and 6 bases had no gene match. Germline CDR1 is MDHEN and CDR2 is SYDVKM. CDR3 length: 14 residues. This chain's CDR3 is CASRAGTGPEKLFF. The CDR3 coding sequence is TGTGCCAGCAGGGCCGGGACAGGGCCTGAAAAACTGTTTTTT. The whole variable domain, filled in from reference TRBV28 and TRBJ1-4, reads DVKVTQSSRYLVKRTGEKVFLECVQDMDHENMFWYRQDPGLGLRLIYFSYDVKMKEKGDIPEGYSVSREKKERFSLILESASTNQTSMYLCASRAGTGPEKLFFGSGTQLSVL.